These T cell receptor beta chains were read from a single sample in a study of shared clonotypes between healthy human individuals. Data came from immunoSEQ multiplex PCR; TCRdb stores just in-frame clones and leaves some out. The sample records some 1.5 million clones, around 97% being singletons. Source material: naive CD4+ T cells sorted from blood. These receptors all stem from a man aged 30 to 45 in good health. CDR3s include the opening cysteine and the closing phenylalanine or tryptophan. A D gene is named only where the DNA matches it firmly. Clone size appears in some rows only: once, few, many, or a class for an expanded clone.

TRBJ1-1 | . | . | TRBV7-3 | TGTGCCAGCAGCTTAACGATTATGACTGAAGCTTTCTTT | CASSLTIMTEAFF
TRBJ2-3 | . | TRBD2 | TRBV5-6 | TGTGCCAGCAGCCCAGGACTAGCGGAGGATACGCAGTATTTT | CASSPGLAEDTQYF
TRBJ2-2 | . | . | TRBV7-9 | TGTGCCAGCAGCTTAGTAGGGGCCGGGGAGCTGTTTTTT | CASSLVGAGELFF
TRBJ2-5 | . | TRBD1 | TRBV19 | TGTGCCAGTAGGCAGGACAGGGCAGAGACCCAGTACTTC | CASRQDRAETQYF
TRBJ1-1 | . | TRBD1 | TRBV5-6 | TGTGCCAGCAGCTTGTGGGACAGGGGGCAAGCTTTCTTT | CASSLWDRGQAFF
TRBJ1-1 | . | . | TRBV7-2 | TGTGCCAGCAGCTTAGTGACGAACACTGAAGCTTTCTTT | CASSLVTNTEAFF
TRBJ1-1 | . | TRBD1 | TRBV29-1 | TGCAGCGTTACGACAGGGGGGAGTGGTGGAGCTTTCTTT | CSVTTGGSGGAFF
TRBJ2-1 | . | . | TRBV7-3 | TGTGCCAGCAGCCCGACCGGGACGGTCGGAAATGAGCAGTTCTTC | CASSPTGTVGNEQFF
TRBJ1-1 | once | . | TRBV11-2 | TGTGCCAGCAGCCGTCTTGCCACTGAAGCTTTCTTT | CASSRLATEAFF
TRBJ2-7 | . | . | TRBV14 | TGTGCCAGCAGCCACCGGGGTCAAACTGGGTCCTACGAGCAGTACTTC | CASSHRGQTGSYEQYF
TRBJ1-2 | . | . | TRBV4-1 | TGCGCCAGCAGCCAAGAAAGGGGCCAGGGGAGAGTGGATGGCTACACCTTC | CASSQERGQGRVDGYTF
TRBJ2-1 | . | . | TRBV7-3 | TGTGCCAGCAGCTTAGGGTTTATGGATGAGCAGTTCTTC | CASSLGFMDEQFF
TRBJ2-1 | . | . | TRBV2 | TGTGCCAGCAGTCCCCGGGGCCAGGGCACCTACAATGAGCAGTTCTTC | CASSPRGQGTYNEQFF
TRBJ2-7 | . | . | TRBV28 | TGTGCCAGCAGCCCCCATTATGGCTACGAGCAGTACTTC | CASSPHYGYEQYF
TRBJ2-4 | . | TRBD1 | TRBV6-1 | TGTGCCAGCAGTGAAAGGGACAGGGCCAGGGCTAACCTCAAAAACATTCAGTACTTC | CASSERDRARANLKNIQYF
TRBJ1-1 | . | . | TRBV2 | TGTGCCAGCAAAAGGGTGAACACTGAAGCTTTCTTT | CASKRVNTEAFF
TRBJ2-7 | . | . | TRBV13 | TGTGCCAGCAGCTTAGGCCCTTCGGGCGAGCAGTACTTC | CASSLGPSGEQYF
TRBJ2-3 | . | TRBD1 | TRBV18 | TGTGCCAGCTCACAGGGGGCGTCGGATACGCAGTATTTT | CASSQGASDTQYF
TRBJ2-7 | . | . | TRBV28 | TGTGCCAGCGGCCGCCTCGGCTACGAGCAGTACTTC | CASGRLGYEQYF
TRBJ1-2 | . | . | TRBV5-1 | TGCGCCAGCAGCTTGGCAGGGGATGGCTACACCTTC | CASSLAGDGYTF
TRBJ2-1 | . | TRBD2 | TRBV28 | TGTGCCAGCATTGCCCTTGGGGGAGGGCCAGGTGAGCAGTTCTTC | CASIALGGGPGEQFF
TRBJ1-5 | . | TRBD1 | TRBV5-1 | TGCGCCAGCAGCTTGGCAGGGGGAAGGCCCCAGCATTTT | CASSLAGGRPQHF
TRBJ2-5 | . | . | TRBV5-6 | TGTGCCAGCAGCCCGCGCCCGATGGACAGTCTTGAGACCCAGTACTTC | CASSPRPMDSLETQYF
TRBJ1-2 | . | . | TRBV27 | TGTGCCAGCAGGCCCCTCGGGGCCCACTATGGCTACACCTTC | CASRPLGAHYGYTF
TRBJ2-3 | . | . | TRBV7-9 | TGTGCCAGCAGCTTGGCTATCCGCCTCACAGATACGCAGTATTTT | CASSLAIRLTDTQYF
TRBJ2-7 | . | . | TRBV28 | TGTGCCAGCACCTTAGGGTACCTTAGCTCCTACGAGCAGTACTTC | CASTLGYLSSYEQYF
TRBJ2-7 | . | . | TRBV7-9 | TGTGCCAGCAGCTTGTCTAATATAGGCGAGCAGTACTTC | CASSLSNIGEQYF
TRBJ1-2 | once | . | TRBV4-3 | TGCGCCAGCAGCCCCCCCGGGCATCCTAACTATGGCTACACCTTC | CASSPPGHPNYGYTF
TRBJ2-2 | . | TRBD1 | TRBV28 | TGTGCCAGCAGCTTCCCCCGAGGGGGCGCGAACACCGGGGAGCTGTTTTTT | CASSFPRGGANTGELFF
TRBJ2-7 | . | TRBD2 | TRBV5-1 | TGCGCCAGCAGCTTGGAACGAGCGGGAGGTGCCTACGAGCAGTACTTC | CASSLERAGGAYEQYF
TRBJ1-1 | . | . | TRBV5-1 | TGCGCCAGCAGCTCCCAGCCCCGGATGAACACTGAAGCTTTCTTT | CASSSQPRMNTEAFF
TRBJ2-2 | . | . | TRBV5-1 | TGCGCCAGCAAGAAAGAACAGACGGCCGGGGAGCTGTTTTTT | CASKKEQTAGELFF
TRBJ1-1 | . | . | TRBV29-1 | TGCAGCGTCTCCGGACTTATGAACACTGAAGCTTTCTTT | CSVSGLMNTEAFF
TRBJ2-1 | . | TRBD2 | TRBV7-9 | TGTGCCAGCAGCTTAGCTCTTAGCGGGACCCATGAGCAGTTCTTC | CASSLALSGTHEQFF
TRBJ1-2 | . | . | TRBV30 | TGTGCCTGGGTACCGGGTTCCGGCTATGGCTACACCTTC | CAWVPGSGYGYTF
TRBJ1-5 | . | TRBD1 | TRBV28 | TGTGCCAGCACCCCCGGGGCCACCGACAGGGCCCAGCATTTT | CASTPGATDRAQHF
TRBJ1-3 | . | . | TRBV6-1 | TGTGCCAGCCTCACGGGAGATGGAAACACCATATATTTT | CASLTGDGNTIYF
TRBJ2-3 | . | . | TRBV27 | TGTGCCAGCCCCCGGACAGATACGCAGTATTTT | CASPRTDTQYF
TRBJ2-7 | . | . | TRBV4-3 | TGCGCCAGCAGCCAGAGATGGTTGCGGGCCGTAAATCCCTACGAGCAGTACTTC | CASSQRWLRAVNPYEQYF
TRBJ2-7 | . | . | TRBV18 | TGTGCCAGCTCACGGAACATGGAAGCCTACGAGCAGTACTTC | CASSRNMEAYEQYF
TRBJ2-5 | once | . | TRBV14 | TGTGCCAGCAGCCAAAGGACATCAAGTTGGAACCAAGAGACCCAGTACTTC | CASSQRTSSWNQETQYF
TRBJ2-5 | . | TRBD2 | TRBV4-2 | TGTGCCAGCAGCCAAGGCGAGACTAGCGGTAAAGAGACCCAGTACTTC | CASSQGETSGKETQYF
TRBJ1-5 | . | . | TRBV18 | TGTGCCAGCTCACCACTGACAGCTAATCAGCCCCAGCATTTT | CASSPLTANQPQHF
TRBJ2-3 | . | . | TRBV7-8 | TGTGCCAGCAGCCGAGACTTGATTAGCACAGATACGCAGTATTTT | CASSRDLISTDTQYF
TRBJ2-4 | . | TRBD1 | TRBV5-4 | TGTGCCAGCAGCAGTCAGGGGGCGGCGGACATTCAGTACTTC | CASSSQGAADIQYF
TRBJ2-7 | . | TRBD1 | TRBV2 | TGTGCCAGCAGCATAGACAGGGGAGCCTACGAGCAGTACTTC | CASSIDRGAYEQYF
TRBJ2-7 | . | . | TRBV19 | TGTGCCAGTAGTATAAGTTCGACATCGGGAGAGCAGTACTTC | CASSISSTSGEQYF
TRBJ2-1 | . | TRBD2 | TRBV29-1 | TGCAGCGTTGATGTGAGAAGCGGGAGGGCCTACAATGAGCAGTTCTTC | CSVDVRSGRAYNEQFF
TRBJ1-4 | . | . | TRBV15 | TGTGCCACCAGCAGAGGGAGGGTTGCTAATGAAAAACTGTTTTTT | CATSRGRVANEKLFF
TRBJ1-1 | . | . | TRBV19 | TGTGCCAGTACCAGGGGAGGGGACACTGAAGCTTTCTTT | CASTRGGDTEAFF
TRBJ1-2 | . | . | TRBV5-5 | TGTGCCAGCAGCTCCCGCTATTGGACAGCGAGCTATGGCTACACCTTC | CASSSRYWTASYGYTF
TRBJ2-2 | . | TRBD2 | TRBV10-1 | TGCGCCAGCAGTCGGACTAGCGGATTTAACACCGGGGAGCTGTTTTTT | CASSRTSGFNTGELFF
TRBJ2-7 | . | . | TRBV25-1 | TGTGCCAGCAGTGAATTGGGGGGTCGCTACTCCTACGAGCAGTACTTC | CASSELGGRYSYEQYF
TRBJ1-1 | . | TRBD1 | TRBV2 | TGTGCCAGCATTTGGACAGGGGGGACTGAAGCTTTCTTT | CASIWTGGTEAFF
TRBJ1-3 | . | . | TRBV19 | TGTGCCAGTAGTATACTGGGTAATCCTGGAAACACCATATATTTT | CASSILGNPGNTIYF